The sequence of this T cell receptor beta chain was determined in a study of T cells in Graves' hyperthyroidism and ophthalmopathy. Study observations and caveats: By a 13 V-J model, ophthalmopathy was set apart from stable hyperthyroidism. Model-based prediction identified ophthalmopathy a median 6.5 months prior to its onset.

Diagnostic decisions used clinical symptoms, serum thyroxine and TRAb, thyroid ultrasound and orbital computed tomography. TCR beta CDR3 region amplification was performed from RNA transcripts. A first-round RT-PCR of the TCR CDR3 used the HTBI primer set. TCRdb ran MiXCR on the multiplex PCR reads and lists one entry per CDR3 protein. The profile shows more than 500,000 distinct CDR3 sequences, about 46% of them singletons. This clonotype has more than one count but fewer than ten. Its antigen is undetermined. Sequencing input: peripheral blood or thyroid tissue (not recorded which). The sequence came from an adult woman with Graves' disease, either hyperthyroidism or ophthalmopathy (not recorded which).

CDR3 DNA: TGCAGCTTACAGGGAGGGACTGAAGCTTTCTTT. Amino acids: CSLQGGTEAFF. This chain connects TRBV29-1 to TRBJ1-1, with D tentatively TRBD1 (6 bases). The CDR3 runs 11 residues. Trimming stripped 8 bases from V and 5 bases from J, with 12 bases between. Per germline, CDR1 SQVTM and CDR2 ANQGSEA.